This T cell receptor (beta chain) emerged from a study of OX40 agonist ivuxolimab in advanced cancers. Measured with immunoSEQ multiplex PCR; TCRdb has only the in-frame clones, and not every one. The table includes tens of thousands of clones, just over 85% detected once. The CDR3 has 12 amino acids. Unmatched junction bases numbered 4, after V lost 5 bases and J lost 4 bases. Germline V lookup: CDR1 SQVTM, CDR2 ANQGSEA. Sequencing used CD4+ or CD8+ T cells sorted from blood, obtained in a trial of the OX40 agonist ivuxolimab. This chain uses TRBV29-1 with TRBJ1-2; 7 bases are shared with TRBD1. The TCR was taken from an adult with an advanced solid tumor such as melanoma, head and neck, liver or kidney cancer. The CDR3 region is CSVQGVVYGYTF. In DNA form, the CDR3 reads TGCAGCGTTCAGGGGGTGGTCTATGGCTACACCTTC. Full variable domain (missing parts from reference TRBV29-1 and TRBJ1-2): SAVISQKPSRDICQRGTSLTIQCQVDSQVTMMFWYRQQPGQSLTLIATANQGSEATYESGFVIDKFPISRPNLTFSTLTVSNMSPEDSSIYLCSVQGVVYGYTFGSGTRLTVV.